The present TCR beta chain was sequenced within a study of T-cell reconstitution after alpha-beta-depleted transplantation in children. This clonotype was seen many times. The antigen is not known. Findings and caveats of the study: T-cell numbers and diversity one year post-transplant derived largely from freshly generated T cells.

The germline CDR1 and CDR2 sequences are SGHTA and FQGNSA. The ends were cut back, 1 base at V and 1 base at J, with 8 bases in the middle. There are 14 residues in the CDR3. Preparation of the TCRbeta library used unique molecular identifiers. TCRdb fed the PCR reads into MiXCR, producing one record per CDR3 protein. Of roughly 790,000 distinct CDR3 sequences in the sample, about 16% are singletons; the top ten hold around 4.5%. The source of this sequence is a male patient aged 10 to 17 who had a stem cell transplant for acute lymphoblastic leukemia, so the T cells may come from the graft donor. The V gene is TRBV7-2, the J gene TRBJ2-7; D gene ambiguous. Sequencing was performed on PBMCs, mostly from graft donor cells, taken 360 days after TCRalphabeta/CD19-depleted stem cell transplant. CDR3 nucleotides: TGTGCCAGCAGCTTAGGGCGTCTTTCCTACGAGCAGTACTTC. It specifies CASSLGRLSYEQYF.